The sequence of this TCR beta chain was determined in a study of molecular identifiers for immune sequencing clone quantification. Germline V gives CDR1 SGHAT, CDR2 FQNNGV. V was pared by 4 bases and J by 1 base, with 11 bases of the junction left unmatched. The CDR3 contains 17 residues. In this sample, this clonotype turned up a few times. Bulk TCR libraries used previously described methods and listed TCR primers. TCRdb analysed the PCR reads with MiXCR anew, one entry per CDR3 protein. The sample holds 490,000 or so distinct CDR3 sequences, 20% to 25% seen once. Sequenced: naive CD8+ T cells from blood, with Jurkat cell RNA spiked in. Subset given: FACS-sorted CD8+CD4-CCR7+CD45RA+ naive T cells. This sequence originates from a human donor in good health. Some libraries in this study had Jurkat cell RNA spiked in. The V and J genes are TRBV11-2 and TRBJ2-3, with 7 bases identical to TRBD2. DNA for the CDR3: TGTGCCAGCAGCTACTGGGAGGGACCAGAACGCACAGATACGCAGTATTTT. It yields the protein CASSYWEGPERTDTQYF.